Below, 30 T cell receptor beta chains from the same sample are listed, as sequenced in a study of blood T cell repertoires in COVID-19. Data came from immunoSEQ multiplex PCR; TCRdb stores just in-frame clones and leaves some out. The sample includes a few hundred thousand clones, 75% to 90% of them seen just once. Sequenced: peripheral blood. These receptors all come from a woman in her sixties or seventies with COVID-19, enrolled during active disease.

The gene calls are TRBV14 and TRBJ2-5, with 10 positions matching TRBD2. The CDR3 covers 16 residues. CDR1 SGHDN and CDR2 FVKESK come from the germline V gene. The V and J ends lost 3 bases and 4 bases, in that order; junction bases with no gene match: 8. The CDR3 bases are TGTGCCAGCAGCCATATGTTAGCGGGAGGCAGAGAGACCCAGTACTTC. Its translation: CASSHMLAGGRETQYF.

The rearrangement uses TRBV6-5 and TRBJ1-1; TRBD1 is a possible D gene (6 bases). This CDR3 has 13 amino acids. Germline values: CDR1 MNHEY, CDR2 SVGAGI. V dropped 4 bases and J dropped 4 bases, with 10 bases sitting between them. The CDR3, as DNA: TGTGCCAGCAGTTCCAGGGGACCCACTGAAGCTTTCTTT. Translated: CASSSRGPTEAFF.

The chain links TRBV4-2 to TRBJ2-7; 12 bases are a match to TRBD2. J lost 8 bases, V lost 0 bases, and 11 bases had no gene match. The CDR3 extends over 17 amino acids. Per the germline V gene, CDR1 is LGHNA and CDR2 is YNFKEQ. The CDR3 protein is CASSQDWKRTSGIKQYF. CDR3 coding DNA: TGTGCCAGCAGCCAAGATTGGAAGAGGACTAGCGGGATCAAGCAGTACTTC.

This rearrangement joins TRBV27 to TRBJ1-1, with D unclear. From germline, CDR1 is MNHEY and CDR2 SMNVEV (reference sequence). V was pared by 2 bases and J by 1 base, with 5 bases between. CDR3 length: 13 residues. The CDR3 sequence: CASSLLWNTEAFF. CDR3 coding DNA: TGTGCCAGCAGTTTACTCTGGAACACTGAAGCTTTCTTT.

The chain carries TRBV7-2 and TRBJ2-7; 9 bases match TRBD2. Germline CDR1 SGHTA, CDR2 FQGNSA. This CDR3 is 15 amino acids long. J gave up 3 bases and V 3 bases, and 6 bases lay outside the gene matches. The CDR3 sequence: CASSLSGTSYYEQYF. In DNA, the CDR3 is TGTGCCAGCAGCTTGTCGGGGACTAGCTACTACGAGCAGTACTTC. Full variable domain (remainder filled in from reference TRBV7-2 and TRBJ2-7): GAGVSQSPSNKVTEKGKDVELRCDPISGHTALYWYRQSLGQGLEFLIYFQGNSAPDKSGLPSDRFSAERTGGSVSTLTIQRTQQEDSAVYLCASSLSGTSYYEQYFGPGTRLTVT.

The gene calls are TRBV30 and TRBJ2-6; no clear D gene. V was shortened by 4 bases and J by 6 bases, with 22 bases between the two germline ends. Per the germline V gene, CDR1 is GTSNPN and CDR2 is SVGIG (reference sequence). The CDR3 length is 17 residues. The CDR3: CAWIWSVITKSANVLTF. CDR3 bases: TGTGCCTGGATATGGAGCGTTATAACAAAGTCGGCCAACGTCCTGACTTTC.

This chain uses TRBV19 with TRBJ1-5, with 8 positions matching TRBD1. Germline CDR1 is LNHDA and CDR2 is SQIVND (reference sequence). The CDR3 runs to 15 residues. The J segment lost 6 bases and the V segment lost 8 bases, leaving 12 bases of the junction unmatched. The CDR3 DNA follows: TGTGCCAGTGGGATTCAGGGGGCGCCGGGTCAGCCCCAGCATTTT. Protein sequence: CASGIQGAPGQPQHF.

The DNA for the CDR3 is TGTGCCAGCAGCTTAAGGAGGGGAAGCTCGGACAATGAGCAGTTCTTC. Amino acid sequence: CASSLRRGSSDNEQFF. This sequence joins TRBV5-4 and TRBJ2-1, with D perhaps TRBD2 (6 bases). The CDR3 runs to 16 residues. V lost 2 bases to trimming and J lost 5 bases, with 17 bases between them. Germline V gene sequence: CDR1 SGHNT, CDR2 YYREEE (reference sequence).

The rearrangement links TRBV27 to TRBJ2-3; 8 nucleotides match TRBD2. CDR1 is MNHEY, CDR2 SMNVEV, per germline (reference sequence). This CDR3 has 13 residues. V lost 10 bases and J lost 2; bases outside the gene matches: 5. The CDR3 here is CATTSGPTDTQYF. The CDR3 coding sequence is TGTGCCACAACTAGCGGCCCCACAGATACGCAGTATTTT.

The count of this clone is one. This chain's CDR3 is CASSFRDRIAGYTF. In DNA, the CDR3 is TGCGCCAGCAGCTTCCGGGACAGGATCGCGGGCTACACCTTC. V and J are TRBV5-1 and TRBJ1-2; 8 bases match TRBD1. This CDR3 is built from 14 residues. V shed 2 bases, J shed 8 bases, and the junction held 8 bases outside the gene matches. Germline CDR1 reads SGHRS; CDR2 reads YFSETQ. Combining the CDR3 with reference TRBV5-1 and TRBJ1-2 gives the whole variable domain KAGVTQTPRYLIKTRGQQVTLSCSPISGHRSVSWYQQTPGQGLQFLFEYFSETQRNKGNFPGRFSGRQFSNSRSEMNVSTLELGDSALYLCASSFRDRIAGYTFGSGTRLTVV.

V gene TRBV28 combines with J gene TRBJ1-2; the match to TRBD1 covers 7 bases. With 4 bases clipped from V and 8 bases from J, the junction kept 13 bases outside the gene matches. This CDR3 is 15 amino acids long. The germline CDR1 and CDR2 sequences are MDHEN and SYDVKM. The CDR3 spells CASSSGTVFSRGYTF. For the CDR3, the DNA is TGTGCCAGCAGTTCCGGGACAGTTTTTTCTCGCGGCTACACCTTC.

V and J are TRBV6-5 and TRBJ2-1; 7 bases agree with TRBD2. CDR3 size: 15 residues. The trim removed 5 bases at V and 8 bases at J, leaving 12 bases unmatched. Germline values: CDR1 MNHEY, CDR2 SVGAGI. CDR3 sequence reads: CASSPQAGASHEQFF. The CDR3, as DNA: TGTGCCAGCAGTCCCCAGGCGGGAGCGTCACATGAGCAGTTCTTC.

The CDR3 spells CASSKGLAGGALSGANVLTF. The CDR3 DNA follows: TGTGCCTCCTCGAAGGGACTAGCGGGAGGAGCCCTCTCTGGGGCCAACGTCCTGACTTTC. The V and J genes are TRBV30 and TRBJ2-6; 15 nucleotides agree with TRBD2. Germline CDR1 GTSNPN, CDR2 SVGIG (reference sequence). The CDR3 totals 20 residues. Trimming cost V 7 bases and J 0 bases; bases outside gene matches: 13.

In its sample, this clone was seen a few times. J is TRBJ1-6 and V is TRBV11-1; 7 positions agree with TRBD1. With 5 bases clipped from V and 10 bases from J, the junction kept 8 bases outside the gene matches. Germline V gene lookup returns CDR1 SGHAT and CDR2 FQDESV (reference sequence). There are 14 residues in the CDR3. CDR3 coding DNA: TGTGCCAGCAGCACGAGCAGGGGGAGATCACCCCTCCACTTT. Amino acids: CASSTSRGRSPLHF.

The V gene is TRBV28, the J gene TRBJ1-6, with TRBD1 as a possible D gene (5 bases). The germline V gene has CDR1 MDHEN and CDR2 SYDVKM. Trimming removed 7 bases at V and 9 bases at J, with 16 bases between. The CDR3 has 14 residues. CDR3 sequence reads: CASNHGGEVSPLHF. CDR3 nucleotide sequence: TGTGCCAGCAACCATGGGGGGGAGGTTTCACCCCTCCACTTT.

V is TRBV28 and J is TRBJ1-1; 8 bases fit TRBD1. The CDR3 loop spans 15 amino acids. Germline V gene sequence: CDR1 MDHEN, CDR2 SYDVKM. Germline trimming cut 5 bases from V and 4 bases from J; bases unmatched to any gene: 9. The CDR3 region is CASSPHRGEGTEAFF. DNA of the CDR3: TGTGCCAGCAGTCCACACAGGGGGGAGGGCACTGAAGCTTTCTTT.

V usage is TRBV28 and J usage is TRBJ1-5; TRBD1 matches at 7 bases. This CDR3 has 14 amino acids. V lost 6 bases, J lost 7 bases, and 9 bases stayed unmatched. Germline CDR1 and CDR2: MDHEN and SYDVKM. The CDR3 sequence: CASSLRQGEQPQHF. CDR3 DNA sequence: TGTGCCAGCAGCCTACGACAGGGTGAGCAGCCCCAGCATTTT.

CDR3 sequence (DNA): TGCGCCAGCAGCCAAGGGCCTAGATATGGGGAGACCCAGTACTTC. Translated: CASSQGPRYGETQYF. The chain combines TRBV4-1 with TRBJ2-5, with D hard to call. V lost 1 base to trimming and J lost 5 bases, with 14 bases between them. The CDR3 spans 15 residues. Germline V gives CDR1 MGHRA, CDR2 YSYEKL.

The chain has TRBV12-5 and TRBJ2-7, with 7 bases identical to TRBD1. Germline V CDR1 and CDR2: LGHNT, FRNRAP. The ends lost 4 bases at V and 3 bases at J; junction bases unmatched: 9. The CDR3 extends over 15 amino acids. The CDR3 reads CASGSPTGTVYEQYF. The CDR3, as DNA: TGTGCTAGTGGTTCCCCCACCGGGACAGTCTACGAGCAGTACTTC.

This clone was counted between two and nine times. V gene TRBV19 combines with J gene TRBJ2-7; 10 nucleotides align to TRBD1. CDR1 and CDR2 from the germline V gene are LNHDA and SQIVND (reference sequence). The V segment lost 0 bases and the J segment 5 bases; nucleotides outside the gene matches: 1. This CDR3 has 14 amino acids. This chain's CDR3 is CASSIETGGHEQYF. As DNA, the CDR3 is TGTGCCAGTAGTATAGAGACAGGGGGCCACGAGCAGTACTTC. The entire variable domain, with the rest obtained from reference TRBV19 and TRBJ2-7, is as follows: DGGITQSPKYLFRKEGQNVTLSCEQNLNHDAMYWYRQDPGQGLRLIYYSQIVNDFQKGDIAEGYSVSREKKESFPLTVTSAQKNPTAFYLCASSIETGGHEQYFGPGTRLTVT.

This clone was recorded only once. V usage is TRBV3-1 (or the pseudogene TRBV3-2) and J usage is TRBJ1-6; D unclear. The CDR3 is 13 residues long. V was clipped by 1 base and J by 10 bases, with 8 bases between them. CDR1 is LGHDT, CDR2 YNNKEL, per germline (reference sequence). CDR3 nucleotides: TGTGCCAGCAGCCAAGTTAAGGAGTCACCCCTCCACTTT. Translation: CASSQVKESPLHF.

The sample holds one count of this clone. V and J are TRBV2 and TRBJ2-2; D is uncertain. CDR3 size: 15 residues. The V gene lost 5 bases and the J gene lost 3 bases, with 13 bases spanning the gap. Germline V gene sequence: CDR1 SNHLY, CDR2 FYNNEI. In DNA form, the CDR3 reads TGTGCCAGCAGTCCGCCGAGCGTGGACACCGGGGAGCTGTTTTTT. It specifies CASSPPSVDTGELFF.

The chain carries TRBV5-6 and TRBJ2-4, with D possibly being TRBD1 (5 bases). The CDR3 contains 17 residues. With 0 bases removed from V and 0 bases from J, the gap between germline ends came to 13 bases. CDR1 and CDR2 (germline): SGHDT, YYEEEE. CDR3 DNA: TGTGCCAGCAGCTTGGCTCCAATAGGGGTAGCCAAAAACATTCAGTACTTC. This codes for CASSLAPIGVAKNIQYF.

The chain joins TRBV5-5 to TRBJ1-5; tentatively, D is TRBD1 (5 bases). This CDR3 is built from 17 residues. V was trimmed by 4 bases and J by 0 bases, leaving 17 bases between them. CDR1 and CDR2 from the germline V gene are SGHKS and YYEKEE (reference sequence). DNA for the CDR3: TGTGCCAGCAGCCTAATATGGACACGGAATAGCAATCAGCCCCAGCATTTT. Translated, it gives CASSLIWTRNSNQPQHF.

This rearrangement joins TRBV5-8 to TRBJ2-1; 8 nucleotides align to TRBD1. Germline lookup yields CDR1 SGHTS and CDR2 YDEGEE. V lost 1 base and J lost 7; bases outside the gene matches: 13. The CDR3 extends over 17 amino acids. As DNA, the CDR3 is TGTGCCAGCAGCTTGTTGGGCGGGCAGGGGGCTGGAAATGAGCAGTTCTTC. This codes for CASSLLGGQGAGNEQFF.

The rearrangement links TRBV6-1 to TRBJ1-2; TRBD1 might be the D (6 bases). CDR1 is MNHNS, CDR2 SASEGT, per germline. V lost 2 bases, J lost 4 bases, and 17 bases lay in between. The CDR3 consists of 16 residues. CDR3 DNA: TGTGCCAGCAGTGAACTTGTTACAGGGCCCTCCTATGGCTACACCTTC. This sequence encodes CASSELVTGPSYGYTF.

This clone has only a few counts. The J gene is TRBJ1-5, the V gene TRBV28; 8 nucleotides line up with TRBD1. The CDR3 consists of 15 residues. Unmatched junction bases numbered 6, after V lost 4 bases and J lost 4 bases. Germline CDR1 MDHEN, CDR2 SYDVKM. The CDR3 sequence: CASSWGQDLNQPQHF. The CDR3 nucleotides are TGTGCCAGCAGTTGGGGACAGGACCTTAATCAGCCCCAGCATTTT.

V gene TRBV25-1 combines with J gene TRBJ2-5; 7 nucleotides agree with TRBD2. The V segment lost 1 base and the J segment 6 bases; nucleotides outside the gene matches: 5. Germline V lookup: CDR1 MGHDK, CDR2 SYGVNS. The CDR3 covers 14 residues. CDR3 in amino acids: CASSEWTGGKTQYF. For the CDR3, the DNA is TGTGCCAGCAGTGAATGGACGGGGGGAAAGACCCAGTACTTC.

Turning to this clone: The sample has other DNA sequences that encode this CDR3 too. V usage is TRBV5-1 and J usage is TRBJ2-3, with D unclear. Germline V gene sequence: CDR1 SGHRS, CDR2 YFSETQ. V lost 0 bases, J lost 0 bases, and 5 bases lay in between. The CDR3 covers 14 residues. The DNA of the CDR3 is TGCGCCAGCAGCTTGGATAGTAGCACAGATACGCAGTATTTT. This gives the protein CASSLDSSTDTQYF.

J is TRBJ2-1 and V is TRBV7-8; TRBD2 agrees at 8 bases. The germline V gene encodes CDR1 SGHVS and CDR2 FQNEAQ. The CDR3 spans 15 residues. Trimming cost V 3 bases and J 3 bases; bases outside gene matches: 4. The CDR3 protein is CASSLGLGDYNEQFF. The DNA for the CDR3 is TGTGCCAGCAGCTTGGGACTAGGAGACTACAATGAGCAGTTCTTC.